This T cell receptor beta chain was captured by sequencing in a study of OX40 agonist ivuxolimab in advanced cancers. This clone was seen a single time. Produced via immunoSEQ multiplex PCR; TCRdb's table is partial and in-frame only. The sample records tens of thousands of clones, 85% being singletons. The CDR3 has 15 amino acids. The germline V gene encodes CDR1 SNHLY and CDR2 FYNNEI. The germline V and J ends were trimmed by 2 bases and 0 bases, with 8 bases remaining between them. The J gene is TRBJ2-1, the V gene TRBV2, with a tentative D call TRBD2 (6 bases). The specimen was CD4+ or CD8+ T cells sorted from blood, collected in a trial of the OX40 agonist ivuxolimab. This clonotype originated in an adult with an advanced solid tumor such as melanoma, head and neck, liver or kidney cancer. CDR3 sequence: CASSERSGSYNEQFF. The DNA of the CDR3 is TGTGCCAGCAGTGAACGTAGCGGCTCCTACAATGAGCAGTTCTTC.